Listed below are T cell receptor beta chains from one sample, sequenced in a study of blood T cell repertoires in COVID-19. The protocol was immunoSEQ multiplex PCR, while the TCRdb copy is restricted to in-frame clones and leaves out a portion. The sample carries approximately 290,000 clones, nearly 90% recorded once. The sequenced sample was PBMCs or T cells enriched from blood (not recorded which). These receptors were collected from a woman between 18 and 30 years old with acute COVID-19. CDR3s include the opening cysteine and the closing phenylalanine or tryptophan.

v_gene	j_gene	CDR3aa
TRBV7-2	TRBJ1-5	CASSLVTGDQPQHF
TRBV7-9	TRBJ1-4	CASSPREGQGANEKLFF
TRBV21-1	TRBJ1-2	CASSNWEGSYGYTF
TRBV27	TRBJ1-1	CASSQTDMNTEAFF
TRBV19	TRBJ2-1	CASSIPERNEQFF
TRBV21-1	TRBJ2-7	CASSKRDSHRRRQYF
TRBV3-1/TRBV3-2	TRBJ1-1	CASSLEGAMNTEAFF
TRBV5-6	TRBJ1-6	CASSLAFGGLADSPLHF
TRBV14	TRBJ1-2	CASSPGQQQVYTF
TRBV28	TRBJ1-2	CASSFQDRERNYGYTF
TRBV18	TRBJ1-2	CASSADRGRGYTF
TRBV24-1	TRBJ2-1	CATSDAGTGGHNEQFF
TRBV7-9	TRBJ1-1	CASTLSRGTEAFF
TRBV3-1/TRBV3-2	TRBJ2-7	CASSQGPEEQYF
TRBV7-3	TRBJ1-2	CASSLGETGGDGGYTF
TRBV28	TRBJ1-5	CASSWRFNQPQHF
TRBV19	TRBJ2-7	CASSSPGGAYEQYF
TRBV27	TRBJ1-5	CASSLEGGQPQHF
TRBV30	TRBJ1-1	CAWSWGSPMNTEAFF